This TCR beta chain was found in a study of naive and memory T cell subsets. Whole-study results and caveats: From naive to CM, EM and EMRA, diversity decreased and Gini increased. Possibly reflecting memory cells re-expressing CD45RA, a few larger clonotypes occurred in naive repertoires, especially CD8.

CMV status came from CD4+ IFNgamma after overnight CMV lysate stimulation. V lost 4 bases to trimming and J lost 8 bases, with 5 bases between them. Germline loops: CDR1 SEHNR, CDR2 FQNEAQ (reference sequence). The CDR3 totals 10 residues. This clonotype has only a few counts. Its antigen is not known. Both TRBC1 and TRBC2 were covered by a beta constant-region primer of two equimolar oligonucleotides. The ligated cDNA underwent four PCR rounds using SP2 and nested alpha and beta constant-region primers. A 12-nucleotide UMI and the SP2 primer were added to the cDNA 3' end by oligonucleotide ligation. TCRdb ran MiXCR on the UMI-ligation and nested PCR reads and lists one entry per CDR3 protein. In the table there are tens of thousands of distinct CDR3 sequences, over 9% of which are singletons.

This sequence joins TRBV7-9 and TRBJ1-1, with D possibly being TRBD1 (5 bases). The source material was naive CD8+ T cells from blood. The sequence derives from a human donor in good health. The CDR3 here is CASSWGEAFF. CDR3 coding DNA: TGTGCCAGCAGCTGGGGGGAAGCTTTCTTT.